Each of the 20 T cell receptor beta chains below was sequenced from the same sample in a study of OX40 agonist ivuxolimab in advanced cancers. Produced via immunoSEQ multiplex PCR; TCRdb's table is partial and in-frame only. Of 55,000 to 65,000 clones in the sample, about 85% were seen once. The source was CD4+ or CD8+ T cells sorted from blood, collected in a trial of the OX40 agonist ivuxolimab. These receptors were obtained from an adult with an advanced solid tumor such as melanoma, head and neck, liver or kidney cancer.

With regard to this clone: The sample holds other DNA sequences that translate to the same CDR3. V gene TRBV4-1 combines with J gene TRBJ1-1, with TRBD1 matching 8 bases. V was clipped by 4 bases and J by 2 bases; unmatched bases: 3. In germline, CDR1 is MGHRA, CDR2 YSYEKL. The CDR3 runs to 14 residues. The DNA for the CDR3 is TGCGCCAGCAGCCTTGGGACAGGCAACACTGAAGCTTTCTTT. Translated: CASSLGTGNTEAFF.

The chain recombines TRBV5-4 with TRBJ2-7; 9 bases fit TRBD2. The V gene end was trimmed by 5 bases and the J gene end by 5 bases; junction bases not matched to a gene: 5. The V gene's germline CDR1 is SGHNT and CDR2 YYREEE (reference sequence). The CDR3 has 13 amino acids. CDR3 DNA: TGTGCCAGCAGGCCGGGACTAGCCGACGAGCAGTACTTC. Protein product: CASRPGLADEQYF. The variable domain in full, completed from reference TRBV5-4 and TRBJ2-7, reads ETGVTQSPTHLIKTRGQQVTLRCSSQSGHNTVSWYQQALGQGPQFIFQYYREEENGRGNFPPRFSGLQFPNYSSELNVNALELDDSALYLCASRPGLADEQYFGPGTRLTVT.

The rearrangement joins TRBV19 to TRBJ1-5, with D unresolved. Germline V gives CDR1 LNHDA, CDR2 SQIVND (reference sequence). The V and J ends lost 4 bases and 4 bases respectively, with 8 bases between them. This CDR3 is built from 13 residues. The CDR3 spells CASSKAENQPQHF. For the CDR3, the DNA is TGTGCCAGTAGTAAAGCGGAGAATCAGCCCCAGCATTTT.

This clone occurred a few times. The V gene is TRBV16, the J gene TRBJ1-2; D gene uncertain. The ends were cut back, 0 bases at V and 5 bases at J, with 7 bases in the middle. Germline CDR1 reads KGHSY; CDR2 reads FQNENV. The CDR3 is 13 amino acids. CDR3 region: CASSQSPGYGYTF. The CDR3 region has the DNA TGTGCCAGCAGCCAATCCCCAGGATATGGCTACACCTTC.

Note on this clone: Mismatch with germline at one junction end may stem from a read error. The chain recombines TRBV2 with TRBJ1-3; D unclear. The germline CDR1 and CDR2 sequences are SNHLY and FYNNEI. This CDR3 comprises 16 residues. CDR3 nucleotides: TGTGCCAGCAGGGAAGGACGGCTATACTCTGGAAACACCATATATTTT. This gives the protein CASREGRLYSGNTIYF.

Here the CDR3 reads CASSTGGGETQYF. The CDR3 nucleotides read TGTGCCAGCAGTACGGGGGGTGGGGAGACCCAGTACTTC. This rearrangement joins TRBV6-6 to TRBJ2-5, with 7 positions matching TRBD2. V shed 5 bases, J shed 5 bases, and the junction held 5 bases outside the gene matches. The CDR3 has 13 residues. Germline lookup yields CDR1 MNHNY and CDR2 SVGAGI (reference sequence).

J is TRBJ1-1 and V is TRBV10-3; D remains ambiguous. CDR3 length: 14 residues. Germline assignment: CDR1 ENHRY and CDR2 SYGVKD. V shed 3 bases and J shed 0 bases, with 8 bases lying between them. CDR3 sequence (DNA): TGTGCCATCAGTGAAGGCCAGGTGAACACTGAAGCTTTCTTT. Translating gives CAISEGQVNTEAFF.

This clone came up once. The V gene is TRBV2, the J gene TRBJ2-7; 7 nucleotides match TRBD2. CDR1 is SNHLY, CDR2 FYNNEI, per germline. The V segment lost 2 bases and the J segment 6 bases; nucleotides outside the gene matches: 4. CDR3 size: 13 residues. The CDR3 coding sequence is TGTGCCAGCAGTGAACGGGGGAGGGGCGAGCAGTACTTC. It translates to CASSERGRGEQYF.

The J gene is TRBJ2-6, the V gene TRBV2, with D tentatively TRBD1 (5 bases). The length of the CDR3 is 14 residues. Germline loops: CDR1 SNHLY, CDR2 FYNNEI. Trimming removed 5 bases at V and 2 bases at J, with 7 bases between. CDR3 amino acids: CASSPGTGANVLTF. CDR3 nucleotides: TGTGCCAGCAGTCCAGGGACTGGGGCCAACGTCCTGACTTTC.

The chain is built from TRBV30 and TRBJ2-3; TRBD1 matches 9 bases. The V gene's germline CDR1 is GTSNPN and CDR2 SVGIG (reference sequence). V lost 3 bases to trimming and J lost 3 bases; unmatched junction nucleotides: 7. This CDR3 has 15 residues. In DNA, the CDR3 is TGTGCCTGGAGCCCCGGGACAGGGAGGACAGATACGCAGTATTTT. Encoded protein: CAWSPGTGRTDTQYF.

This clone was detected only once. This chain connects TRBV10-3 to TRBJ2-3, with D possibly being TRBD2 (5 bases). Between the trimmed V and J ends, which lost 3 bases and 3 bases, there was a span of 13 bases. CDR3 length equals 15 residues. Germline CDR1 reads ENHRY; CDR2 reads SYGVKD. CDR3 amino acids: CAISEWTASTDTQYF. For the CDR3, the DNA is TGTGCCATCAGTGAATGGACTGCCAGTACAGATACGCAGTATTTT.

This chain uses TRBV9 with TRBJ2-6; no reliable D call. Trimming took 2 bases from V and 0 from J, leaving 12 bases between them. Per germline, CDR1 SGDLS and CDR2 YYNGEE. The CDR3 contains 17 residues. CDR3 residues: CASSVPRRTSGANVLTF. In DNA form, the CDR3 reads TGTGCCAGCAGCGTCCCCCGGCGAACCTCTGGGGCCAACGTCCTGACTTTC.

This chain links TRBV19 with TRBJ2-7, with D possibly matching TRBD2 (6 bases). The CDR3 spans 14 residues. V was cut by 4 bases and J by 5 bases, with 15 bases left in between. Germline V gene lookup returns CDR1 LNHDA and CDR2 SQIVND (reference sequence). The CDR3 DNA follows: TGTGCCAGTAGTAAGGTGCCAGGGAGGAACGAGCAGTACTTC. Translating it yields CASSKVPGRNEQYF.

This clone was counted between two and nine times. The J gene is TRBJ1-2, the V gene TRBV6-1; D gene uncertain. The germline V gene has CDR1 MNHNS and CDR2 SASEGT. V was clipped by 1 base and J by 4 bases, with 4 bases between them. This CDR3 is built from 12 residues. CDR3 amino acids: CASSEGSYGYTF. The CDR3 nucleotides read TGTGCCAGCAGTGAAGGAAGCTATGGCTACACCTTC.

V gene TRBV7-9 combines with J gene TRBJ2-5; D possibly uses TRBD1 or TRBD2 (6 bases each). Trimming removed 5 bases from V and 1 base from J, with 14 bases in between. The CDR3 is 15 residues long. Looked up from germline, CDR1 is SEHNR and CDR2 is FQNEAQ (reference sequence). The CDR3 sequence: CASSRNGGLQETQYF. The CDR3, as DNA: TGTGCCAGCAGCCGAAACGGGGGCCTCCAAGAGACCCAGTACTTC.

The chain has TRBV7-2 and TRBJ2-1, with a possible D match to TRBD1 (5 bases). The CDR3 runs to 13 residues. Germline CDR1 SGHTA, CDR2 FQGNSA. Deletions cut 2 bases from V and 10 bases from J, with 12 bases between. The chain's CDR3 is CASSLKSGFEQFF. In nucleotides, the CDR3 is TGTGCCAGCAGCTTAAAATCAGGGTTCGAGCAGTTCTTC.

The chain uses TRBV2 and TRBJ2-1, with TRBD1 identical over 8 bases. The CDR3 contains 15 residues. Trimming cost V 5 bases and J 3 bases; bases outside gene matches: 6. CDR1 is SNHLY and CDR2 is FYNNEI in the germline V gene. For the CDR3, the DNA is TGTGCCAGCAGTACTGACAGGGGCGTCTACAATGAGCAGTTCTTC. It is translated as CASSTDRGVYNEQFF.

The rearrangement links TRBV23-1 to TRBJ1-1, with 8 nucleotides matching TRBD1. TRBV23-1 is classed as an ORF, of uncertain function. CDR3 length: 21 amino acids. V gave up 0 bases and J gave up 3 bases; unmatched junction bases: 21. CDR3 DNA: TGCGCCAGCAGTCAATCTGATTCAGGTGTCAGGGGGCGTACTATGGACACTGAAGCTTTCTTT. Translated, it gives CASSQSDSGVRGRTMDTEAFF.

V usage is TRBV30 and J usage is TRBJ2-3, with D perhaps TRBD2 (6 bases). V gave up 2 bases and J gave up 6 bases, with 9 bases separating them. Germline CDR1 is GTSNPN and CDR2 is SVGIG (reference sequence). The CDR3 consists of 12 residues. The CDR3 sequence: CAWSPRGDTQYF. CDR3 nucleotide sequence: TGTGCCTGGAGTCCCCGGGGGGATACGCAGTATTTT.

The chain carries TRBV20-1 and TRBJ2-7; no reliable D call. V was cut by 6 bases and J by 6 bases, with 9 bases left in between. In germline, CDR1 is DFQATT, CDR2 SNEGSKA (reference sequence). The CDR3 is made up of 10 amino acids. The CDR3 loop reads CSASRTEQYF. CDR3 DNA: TGCAGTGCCTCCCGAACCGAGCAGTACTTC.